Below, one T cell receptor (beta chain) is given with its context. Antigen unknown. The germline V gene has CDR1 MDHEN and CDR2 SYDVKM. J gave up 7 bases and V 2 bases, and 5 bases lay outside the gene matches. This CDR3 has 13 residues. This entry comes from a study of cytomegalovirus exposure and HLA in healthy donors. The overall study: An earlier analysis found 117 million unique TCR beta sequences from about 190 million T cells.

Findings of the study overall: Per a prior analysis, the majority of TCR beta V segments were productive roughly 90% or roughly 30% of the time. The study designated 160 or so TCR beta chains cytomegalovirus-associated. Common viral pathogens (according to a later analysis) appeared linked to several of the most significant clusters.

The PCR contained 60 Vbeta and 13 Jbeta primers. The method was immunoSEQ multiplex PCR; TCRdb's version includes in-frame clones alone and lacks a portion of them. The sample carries a few hundred thousand clones, about three quarters recorded once. This TCR was sampled from an older woman in good health and CMV-seropositive. The chain combines TRBV28 with TRBJ2-7; TRBD1 agrees at 7 bases. The specimen was PBMCs. The CDR3 bases are TGTGCCAGCAGTTTAGAAAGGGGGCGGGAGCAGTACTTC. Its translation is CASSLERGREQYF.